Below, 32 T cell receptor beta chains from the same sample are listed, as sequenced in a study of shared clonotypes between healthy human individuals. Data came from immunoSEQ multiplex PCR; TCRdb stores just in-frame clones and leaves some out. In the table there are 600,000 to 800,000 clones, 72% of which are singletons. The sample comprised memory CD4+ T cells sorted from blood. As for subset: CD45RA-negative fraction. These receptors came from a woman younger than 45 in good health.

This rearrangement joins TRBV5-1 to TRBJ1-4; D unclear. Germline V gene lookup returns CDR1 SGHRS and CDR2 YFSETQ. V lost 6 bases, J lost 3 bases, and 12 bases lay in between. The CDR3 sequence is 14 residues long. In nucleotides, the CDR3 is TGCGCCAGCAAAAACCAGGCCCCTAATGAAAAACTGTTTTTT. Its translation is CASKNQAPNEKLFF.

CDR3 DNA sequence: TGTGCCAGCAGCTTCTCCAGGGTGATCCCCGGGGAGCTGTTTTTT. Its translation is CASSFSRVIPGELFF. This rearrangement joins TRBV5-5 to TRBJ2-2, with D perhaps matching TRBD1 (5 bases). The V gene's germline CDR1 is SGHKS and CDR2 YYEKEE (reference sequence). The CDR3 is made up of 15 amino acids. V lost 2 bases, J lost 6 bases, and 14 bases lay in between.

The chain uses TRBV7-2 and TRBJ2-7; no firm D call. CDR1 SGHTA and CDR2 FQGNSA come from the germline V gene. Deletions cut 1 base from V and 1 base from J, with 17 bases between. The CDR3 length is 17 residues. Here the CDR3 DNA reads TGTGCCAGCAGCTTAGGTTCTCGGCACCCTAAATCCTACGAGCAGTACTTC. It encodes CASSLGSRHPKSYEQYF.

Ten or more counts support this clone. The chain uses TRBV5-1 and TRBJ1-2; no definite D call. Germline lookup yields CDR1 SGHRS and CDR2 YFSETQ. The CDR3 extends over 15 amino acids. Deletions cut 3 bases from V and 2 bases from J, with 14 bases between. The CDR3 is CASSSGLGINYGYTF. CDR3 nucleotides: TGCGCCAGCAGCTCTGGTCTAGGGATAAACTATGGCTACACCTTC.

The chain carries TRBV6-1 and TRBJ2-7, with TRBD1 matching 10 bases. Germline values: CDR1 MNHNS, CDR2 SASEGT. There are 15 residues in the CDR3. V was clipped by 5 bases and J by 4 bases; unmatched bases: 8. The CDR3 here is CASSQVGTGAYEQYF. The CDR3 DNA follows: TGTGCCAGCAGTCAGGTAGGGACAGGGGCGTACGAGCAGTACTTC.

V gene TRBV6-1 combines with J gene TRBJ1-5; D gene ambiguous. Germline V gene data show CDR1 as MNHNS and CDR2 as SASEGT. The CDR3 sequence is 15 residues long. Trimming took off 5 bases at V and 0 bases at J, with 11 bases between the two ends. In DNA form, the CDR3 reads TGTGCCAGCAGTCCAGCGACGGATAGCAATCAGCCCCAGCATTTT. Encoded protein: CASSPATDSNQPQHF.

The rearrangement uses TRBV11-2 and TRBJ1-2, with 9 nucleotides matching TRBD1. CDR3 length: 15 amino acids. V gave up 5 bases and J gave up 6 bases; unmatched junction bases: 10. Germline V CDR1 and CDR2: SGHAT, FQNNGV. CDR3 in amino acids: CASSLPGQGPHGYTF. As DNA, the CDR3 is TGTGCCAGCAGCCTACCGGGACAGGGACCGCATGGCTACACCTTC. Full variable domain (missing parts from reference TRBV11-2 and TRBJ1-2): EAGVAQSPRYKIIEKRQSVAFWCNPISGHATLYWYQQILGQGPKLLIQFQNNGVVDDSQLPKDRFSAERLKGVDSTLKIQPAKLEDSAVYLCASSLPGQGPHGYTFGSGTRLTVV.

The chain links TRBV6-1 to TRBJ2-3; D is ambiguous. CDR3 size: 13 residues. The V and J ends lost 4 bases and 1 base respectively, with 6 bases between them. The germline V gene has CDR1 MNHNS and CDR2 SASEGT. This CDR3 is CASSGVGTDTQYF. The CDR3 DNA is TGTGCCAGCAGTGGAGTTGGCACAGATACGCAGTATTTT.

The chain has TRBV27 and TRBJ2-3; D possibly corresponds to TRBD2 (5 bases). The CDR3 has 16 amino acids. The V gene's germline CDR1 is MNHEY and CDR2 SMNVEV (reference sequence). The V end lost 0 bases, the J end lost 2 bases, and 12 bases lay between the germline ends. CDR3 region: CASSLSVGSYTDTQYF. CDR3 DNA: TGTGCCAGCAGTTTATCGGTAGGGAGTTACACAGATACGCAGTATTTT.

The V call is TRBV6-4, the J call TRBJ2-2; D possibly corresponds to TRBD2 (7 bases). CDR3 length: 14 amino acids. Trimming stripped 4 bases from V and 6 bases from J, with 12 bases between. Per the germline V gene, CDR1 is MRHNA and CDR2 is SNTAGT. For the CDR3, the DNA is TGTGCCAGCAGTGCTGTCGGGGGGCCCGGGGAGCTGTTTTTT. This gives the protein CASSAVGGPGELFF.

The chain recombines TRBV5-1 with TRBJ1-2; 10 nucleotides line up with TRBD1. The CDR3 consists of 16 residues. Germline CDR1 SGHRS, CDR2 YFSETQ. The V gene end was trimmed by 4 bases and the J gene end by 2 bases; junction bases not matched to a gene: 8. The CDR3 DNA reads TGCGCCAGCAGCGGATTCCGGGACAGGGGAAACTATGGCTACACCTTC. Protein sequence: CASSGFRDRGNYGYTF.

The V gene is TRBV27, the J gene TRBJ2-7; D remains unclear. This CDR3 has 14 amino acids. Germline CDR1 is MNHEY and CDR2 is SMNVEV (reference sequence). The V gene lost 8 bases and the J gene lost 0 bases, with 14 bases spanning the gap. CDR3 sequence: CASRSALSSYEQYF. CDR3 in DNA: TGTGCCAGCCGATCCGCACTGAGCTCCTACGAGCAGTACTTC.

This clone was recorded only once. The chain joins TRBV2 to TRBJ1-2; TRBD1 matches at 9 bases. The CDR3 sequence is 14 residues long. V was clipped by 10 bases and J by 7 bases; unmatched bases: 13. Germline CDR1 and CDR2: SNHLY and FYNNEI. The CDR3 sequence is CATVRLQGASGYTF. The DNA for the CDR3 is TGTGCCACCGTCCGGCTACAGGGGGCAAGTGGCTACACCTTC.

Only a few counts were recorded for this clone. The rearrangement uses TRBV9 and TRBJ1-2; D gene ambiguous. Germline V gene lookup returns CDR1 SGDLS and CDR2 YYNGEE. The CDR3 spans 14 residues. V was pared by 0 bases and J by 2 bases, with 8 bases between. CDR3 sequence reads: CASSVAAGNYGYTF. As DNA, the CDR3 is TGTGCCAGCAGCGTAGCGGCCGGGAACTATGGCTACACCTTC.

The chain uses TRBV19 and TRBJ1-2; no clear D gene. The CDR3 runs 13 residues. The germline CDR1 and CDR2 sequences are LNHDA and SQIVND (reference sequence). Trimming took off 7 bases at V and 3 bases at J, with 12 bases between the two ends. This CDR3 reads CASTGGRHYGYTF. CDR3 in DNA: TGTGCCAGTACCGGAGGACGCCACTATGGCTACACCTTC.

This rearrangement joins TRBV19 to TRBJ2-1; 7 bases map to TRBD1. The germline CDR1 and CDR2 sequences are LNHDA and SQIVND (reference sequence). The V and J ends lost 4 bases and 3 bases, in that order; junction bases with no gene match: 6. The CDR3 runs 15 residues. The CDR3 here is CASSKDRVGYNEQFF. The CDR3 nucleotides read TGTGCCAGTAGTAAAGACAGGGTGGGCTACAATGAGCAGTTCTTC.

J is TRBJ2-1 and V is TRBV10-3; weak D call: TRBD2 (5 bases). The CDR3 length is 13 residues. Germline CDR1 and CDR2: ENHRY and SYGVKD. Trimming took off 3 bases at V and 15 bases at J, with 18 bases between the two ends. CDR3 nucleotide sequence: TGTGCCATCAGTGATCACACGAGGGTAGGTCGGTTCTTC. Translated: CAISDHTRVGRFF.

The genes are TRBV28 and TRBJ1-1; 10 nucleotides line up with TRBD1. V lost 3 bases and J lost 1; bases outside the gene matches: 5. The CDR3 loop spans 16 amino acids. Germline CDR1 reads MDHEN; CDR2 reads SYDVKM. For the CDR3, the DNA is TGTGCCAGCAGTTTCCGACAGGGGGCTGGGAACACTGAAGCTTTCTTT. Translation: CASSFRQGAGNTEAFF. Together with reference TRBV28 and TRBJ1-1, the CDR3 gives the full variable domain: DVKVTQSSRYLVKRTGEKVFLECVQDMDHENMFWYRQDPGLGLRLIYFSYDVKMKEKGDIPEGYSVSREKKERFSLILESASTNQTSMYLCASSFRQGAGNTEAFFGQGTRLTVV.

This clone was counted between two and nine times. The chain uses TRBV5-4 and TRBJ2-7, with 7 nucleotides matching TRBD2. Looked up from germline, CDR1 is SGHNT and CDR2 is YYREEE (reference sequence). V shed 4 bases and J 6 bases; nucleotides not matched to a gene: 10. CDR3 length equals 14 residues. The CDR3 here is CASSARTRLSEQYF. The CDR3 coding sequence is TGTGCCAGCAGCGCACGGACTAGATTGAGCGAGCAGTACTTC.

Concerning this clone itself: The junction departs from germline at one end; a sequencing error may be responsible. The V and J genes are TRBV4-2 and TRBJ2-1; 11 bases match TRBD2. The CDR3 length is 19 residues. Germline CDR1 LGHNA, CDR2 YNFKEQ. In DNA, the CDR3 is TGTGCCAGCAGCCGCTCGCTAGCGGGAGGTCATCCCCCGGACAATGAACAGTTCTTC. Amino acids: CASSRSLAGGHPPDNEQFF.

The chain links TRBV7-5 to TRBJ2-3; the D call of TRBD1 is as the table states it, not checked on the DNA. TRBV7-5 represents a pseudogene. This CDR3 region has 15 residues. The CDR3 DNA reads TGTGTCAGAAGCTTATTGGGCCCTCTCACAGATACGCAGTATTTT. Its protein is CVRSLLGPLTDTQYF.

The V call is TRBV5-1, the J call TRBJ2-1; 7 bases map to TRBD2. This CDR3 has 15 residues. V trimming: 0 bases; J trimming: 10 bases; junction bases outside the gene matches: 10. Germline CDR1 SGHRS, CDR2 YFSETQ. Here the CDR3 reads CASSLVASGGSEQFF. The CDR3 bases are TGCGCCAGCAGCTTGGTTGCTAGCGGAGGGTCGGAGCAGTTCTTC.

This clone was seen just once. The rearrangement uses TRBV7-6 and TRBJ1-3; TRBD1 matches at 8 bases. Trimming removed 3 bases from V and 4 bases from J; junction bases left unmatched: 5. This CDR3 has 15 residues. CDR1 and CDR2 from the germline V gene are SGHVS and FNYEAQ. The CDR3 region has the DNA TGTGCCAGCAGCTTTTCAGGGGGCTTCGGAAACACCATATATTTT. This gives the protein CASSFSGGFGNTIYF.

This chain uses TRBV5-1 with TRBJ2-7, with 8 bases fitting TRBD1. Germline V gives CDR1 SGHRS, CDR2 YFSETQ. J gave up 2 bases and V 1 base, and 2 bases lay outside the gene matches. The CDR3 contains 14 residues. CDR3 region: CASSLQGATYEQYF. CDR3 DNA: TGCGCCAGCAGCTTGCAGGGGGCAACCTACGAGCAGTACTTC.

The V gene is TRBV30, the J gene TRBJ2-4; either TRBD1 or TRBD2 may supply D (5 bases each). Trimming shortened V by 3 bases and J by 7 bases, and 16 bases separated the two germline ends. The V gene's germline CDR1 is GTSNPN and CDR2 SVGIG (reference sequence). CDR3 length equals 14 residues. CDR3 nucleotides: TGTGCCTGGAGGCCCGGGACCACTTTTAACATTCAGTACTTC. Translated: CAWRPGTTFNIQYF.

Concerning this clone: In the same sample, other DNA sequences code for this CDR3. V and J are TRBV30 and TRBJ1-5; 8 nucleotides agree with TRBD1. V gave up 0 bases and J gave up 5 bases; unmatched junction bases: 0. Germline V gene lookup returns CDR1 GTSNPN and CDR2 SVGIG (reference sequence). The CDR3 is 13 amino acids. The CDR3 spells CAWSVQGDQPQHF. Here the CDR3 DNA reads TGTGCCTGGAGTGTACAGGGGGATCAGCCCCAGCATTTT.

The V and J genes are TRBV5-6 and TRBJ2-3; the D gene is possibly TRBD2 (6 bases). In germline, CDR1 is SGHDT, CDR2 YYEEEE. The CDR3 has 15 residues. The germline V and J ends were trimmed by 5 bases and 0 bases, with 13 bases remaining between them. The CDR3 here is CASRSWDLSTDTQYF. CDR3 nucleotides: TGTGCCAGCAGGTCTTGGGACTTGAGCACAGATACGCAGTATTTT.

In DNA form, the CDR3 reads TGTGCCAGCAGCTTAGATTTGACAGGGAGAGAGACCCAGTACTTC. It translates to CASSLDLTGRETQYF. The genes are TRBV11-3 and TRBJ2-5; TRBD1 matches at 7 bases. Germline V gene sequence: CDR1 SGHNT, CDR2 YENEEA. This CDR3 comprises 15 residues. The V and J ends lost 0 bases and 4 bases, in that order; junction bases with no gene match: 5.

This chain joins TRBV7-9 and TRBJ2-7; 8 bases map to TRBD2. CDR1 SEHNR and CDR2 FQNEAQ come from the germline V gene (reference sequence). Losses at the gene ends were 5 bases for V and 5 bases for J; bases not matched to a gene: 11. The CDR3 has 15 residues. In nucleotides, the CDR3 is TGTGCCAGCAGCGCGCTCAGGGGACTAGTAGACGAGCAGTACTTC. It is translated as CASSALRGLVDEQYF. The whole variable domain, filled in from reference TRBV7-9 and TRBJ2-7, reads DTGVSQNPRHKITKRGQNVTFRCDPISEHNRLYWYRQTLGQGPEFLTYFQNEAQLEKSRLLSDRFSAERPKGSFSTLEIQRTEQGDSAMYLCASSALRGLVDEQYFGPGTRLTVT.

The V call is TRBV2, the J call TRBJ2-7; no reliable D call. CDR3 length equals 11 residues. Germline CDR1 and CDR2: SNHLY and FYNNEI. V was clipped by 6 bases and J by 5 bases, with 8 bases between them. CDR3 amino acids: CASSRLHEQYF. As DNA, the CDR3 is TGTGCCAGCAGCCGGCTCCACGAGCAGTACTTC.

This chain uses TRBV9 with TRBJ2-6, with D possibly matching TRBD2 (6 bases). Deletions cut 4 bases from V and 0 bases from J, with 17 bases between. The CDR3 runs to 18 residues. Per germline, CDR1 SGDLS and CDR2 YYNGEE. The CDR3 sequence is CASSPRDGGSSGANVLTF. In nucleotides, the CDR3 is TGTGCCAGCAGCCCTAGGGACGGGGGAAGCTCTGGGGCCAACGTCCTGACTTTC.

V usage is TRBV7-2 and J usage is TRBJ2-5; D gene unclear. The germline V gene encodes CDR1 SGHTA and CDR2 FQGNSA. The CDR3 length is 11 residues. Trimming shortened V by 5 bases and J by 3 bases, and 4 bases separated the two germline ends. The CDR3 bases are TGTGCCAGCAGCATAAAAGAGACCCAGTACTTC. It yields the protein CASSIKETQYF. Full variable domain (rest looked up from reference TRBV7-2 and TRBJ2-5): GAGVSQSPSNKVTEKGKDVELRCDPISGHTALYWYRQSLGQGLEFLIYFQGNSAPDKSGLPSDRFSAERTGGSVSTLTIQRTQQEDSAVYLCASSIKETQYFGPGTRLLVL.